This T cell receptor (beta chain) originates from a study of cytomegalovirus exposure and HLA in healthy donors. Comments on this clone: The antigen is undetermined.

PCR involved 60 Vbeta and 13 Jbeta primers. Data came from immunoSEQ multiplex PCR; TCRdb stores just in-frame clones and leaves some out. The top ten clones hold roughly 4.8% of a sample with some 90,000 clones, 70% to 85% of them seen once. CDR1 is SGHNT and CDR2 is YYREEE in the germline V gene (reference sequence). The V and J ends lost 4 bases and 1 base respectively, with 17 bases between them. The CDR3 loop spans 16 amino acids. Notes on the study in general: Across donors, sequencing depth was assumed by presence/absence analyses to be roughly uniform.

The chain uses TRBV5-4 and TRBJ1-1; a weak D match, TRBD1 (5 bases). Sample: PBMCs. This TCR derives from a man younger than 40 in good health and CMV-seropositive. This CDR3 reads CASSASSLGPNTEAFF. CDR3 DNA sequence: TGTGCCAGCAGCGCATCGTCACTGGGGCCGAACACTGAAGCTTTCTTT.